The following is a T cell receptor (beta chain) sequence with its context. No antigen is known for it. These data belong to a study of CD8 T cells in ankylosing spondylitis. Study-wide points: Made up of under ten highly homologous variants, a TCR beta motif appeared characteristic of ankylosing spondylitis blood. Disease-linked clones bore a CD8+ phenotype and were relatively rare in peripheral blood.

This CDR3 is 16 amino acids long. Trimming at V came to 7 bases and at J to 5 bases, leaving 13 bases not matched to a gene. TCRdb passed the 5' RACE reads through MiXCR, listing each CDR3 protein once. The sample holds hundreds of thousands of distinct CDR3 sequences, roughly 26% seen once. The V gene is TRBV12-3 or TRBV12-4, the J gene TRBJ2-3, with 9 bases identical to TRBD1. Sample: blood, either unsorted or a sorted T cell fraction (not recorded which). The source is a male donor with ankylosing spondylitis. CDR3 in DNA: TGTGCCAGCACCCCGAGGGGGGACAGGGTTAGAGATACGCAGTATTTT. This gives the protein CASTPRGDRVRDTQYF.